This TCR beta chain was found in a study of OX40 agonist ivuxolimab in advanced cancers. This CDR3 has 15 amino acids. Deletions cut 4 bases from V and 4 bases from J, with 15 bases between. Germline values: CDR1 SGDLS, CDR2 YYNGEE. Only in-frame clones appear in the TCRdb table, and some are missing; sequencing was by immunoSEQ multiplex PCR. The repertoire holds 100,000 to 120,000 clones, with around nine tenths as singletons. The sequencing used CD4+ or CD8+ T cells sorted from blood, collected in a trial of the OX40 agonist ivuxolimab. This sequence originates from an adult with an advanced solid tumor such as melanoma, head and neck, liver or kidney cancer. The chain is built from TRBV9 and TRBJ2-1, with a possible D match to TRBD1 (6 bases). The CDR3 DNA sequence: TGTGCCAGCAGCCCCCAGGACAGACGATACAATGAGCAGTTCTTC. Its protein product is CASSPQDRRYNEQFF.